This TCR beta chain was retrieved from a study of T cell responses to AZD1222 COVID-19 vaccine. The assay was immunoSEQ multiplex PCR, and TCRdb's table has in-frame clones only and misses some. Found here are under 200,000 clones, 88% of them singletons; the top ten hold 25% to 30%. This clone occurred once. Germline V gene lookup returns CDR1 SGDLS and CDR2 YYNGEE. The CDR3 spans 14 residues. Between the trimmed V and J ends, which lost 0 bases and 4 bases, there was a span of 11 bases. The material was peripheral blood, obtained 28 days after the second AZD1222 dose. The V and J genes are TRBV9 and TRBJ2-7, with D possibly TRBD1 on 5 matching bases. The origin of this receptor is an adult who received the AZD1222 COVID-19 vaccine. The CDR3 DNA reads TGTGCCAGCAGCGTAGGTACAGGTGATTACGAGCAGTACTTC. As protein: CASSVGTGDYEQYF.